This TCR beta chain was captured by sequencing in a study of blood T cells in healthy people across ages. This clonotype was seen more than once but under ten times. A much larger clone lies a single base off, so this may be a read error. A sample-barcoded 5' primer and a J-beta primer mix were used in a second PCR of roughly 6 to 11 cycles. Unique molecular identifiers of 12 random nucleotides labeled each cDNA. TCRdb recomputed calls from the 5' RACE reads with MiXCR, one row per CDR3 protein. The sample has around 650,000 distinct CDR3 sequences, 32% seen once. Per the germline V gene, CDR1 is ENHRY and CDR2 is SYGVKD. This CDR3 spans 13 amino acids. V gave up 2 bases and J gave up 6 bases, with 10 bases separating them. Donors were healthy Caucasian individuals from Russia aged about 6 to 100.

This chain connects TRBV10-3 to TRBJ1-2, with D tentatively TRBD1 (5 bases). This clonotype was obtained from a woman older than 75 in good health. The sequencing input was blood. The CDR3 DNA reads TGTGCCATCAGTGAGAAGGGGAGACATGGCTACACCTTC. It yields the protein CAISEKGRHGYTF.